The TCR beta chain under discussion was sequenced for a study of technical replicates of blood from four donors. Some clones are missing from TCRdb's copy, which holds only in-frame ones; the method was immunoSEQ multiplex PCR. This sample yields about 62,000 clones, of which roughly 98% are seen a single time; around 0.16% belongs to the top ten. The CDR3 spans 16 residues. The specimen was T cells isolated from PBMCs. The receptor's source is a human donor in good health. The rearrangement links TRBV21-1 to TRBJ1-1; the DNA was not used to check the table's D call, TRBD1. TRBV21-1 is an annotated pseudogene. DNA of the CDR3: TGTGCCAGCAGCAAAACAAGGGACAGGCTGAACACTGAAGCTTTCTTT. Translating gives CASSKTRDRLNTEAFF.